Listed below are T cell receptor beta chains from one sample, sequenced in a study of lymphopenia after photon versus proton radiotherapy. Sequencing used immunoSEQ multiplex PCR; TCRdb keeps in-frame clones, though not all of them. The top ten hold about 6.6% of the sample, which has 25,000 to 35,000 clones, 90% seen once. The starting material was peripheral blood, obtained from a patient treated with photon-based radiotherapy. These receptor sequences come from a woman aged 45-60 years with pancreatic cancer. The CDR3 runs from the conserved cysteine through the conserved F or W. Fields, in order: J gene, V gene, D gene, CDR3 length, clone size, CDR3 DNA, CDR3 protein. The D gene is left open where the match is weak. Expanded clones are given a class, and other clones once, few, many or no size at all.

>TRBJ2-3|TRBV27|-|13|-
TGTGCCAGCAGTTTAGCCTTTCCCCCTTTTCCTTTTTTT
CASSLAFPPFPFF
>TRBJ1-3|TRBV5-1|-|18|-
TGCGCCAGCAGCTTGGTAGGCGGACAGTTATCCTCTGGAAACACCATATATTTT
CASSLVGGQLSSGNTIYF
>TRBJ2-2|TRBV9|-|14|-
TGTGCCAGCAGCCCCCCCCTTTCCACCGGGGAGCTGTTTTTT
CASSPPLSTGELFF
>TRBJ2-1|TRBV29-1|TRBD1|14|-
TGCAGCGCCTTCGGACAGGGGGTCTACAATGAGCAGTTCTTC
CSAFGQGVYNEQFF
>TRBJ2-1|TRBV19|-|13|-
TGTGCCAGTAGTCCCCGGACATCCAATGAGCAGTTCTTC
CASSPRTSNEQFF
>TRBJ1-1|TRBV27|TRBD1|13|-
TGTGCCAGCAGTTTTGAGGGGGCGGGTGAAGCTTTCTTT
CASSFEGAGEAFF
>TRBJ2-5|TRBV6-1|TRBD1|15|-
TGTGCCAGCAGTGAGCTGACAGGGGATGATGAGACCCAGTACTTC
CASSELTGDDETQYF
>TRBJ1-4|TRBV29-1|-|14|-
TGCAGCACTACGTTATACGGGACTAATGAAAAACTGTTTTTT
CSTTLYGTNEKLFF
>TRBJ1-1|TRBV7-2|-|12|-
TGTGCCAGCAGCTTCGTCGGGGGCGGGGCTTTCTTT
CASSFVGGGAFF
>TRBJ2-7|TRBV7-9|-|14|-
TGTGCCAGCAGCTTCGTCCCGGTGGTGTACGAGCAGTACTTC
CASSFVPVVYEQYF
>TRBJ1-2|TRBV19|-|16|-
TGTGCCAGTAGTATTCGGGACGGAGGCCTTACGTATGGCTACACCTTC
CASSIRDGGLTYGYTF
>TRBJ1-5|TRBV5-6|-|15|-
TGTGCCAGCAGGGTGGTGTCCCAGGGCGGTCAGCCCCAGCATTTT
CASRVVSQGGQPQHF
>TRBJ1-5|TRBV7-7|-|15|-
TGTGCCAGCGGGCCACTTGAGGGCAGCAATCAGCCCCAGCATTTT
CASGPLEGSNQPQHF
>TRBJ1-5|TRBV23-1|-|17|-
TGCGCCAGCAGTCAATCGCGAGGGGCACCGGGCAATCAGCCCCAGCATTTT
CASSQSRGAPGNQPQHF
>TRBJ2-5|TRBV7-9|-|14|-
TGTGCCAGCAGCTTCGTGGACGGTTTGGAGACCCAGTACTTC
CASSFVDGLETQYF
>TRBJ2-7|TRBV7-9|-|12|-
TGTGCCAGCAGCCCTAAGGGCTACGAGCAGTACTTC
CASSPKGYEQYF
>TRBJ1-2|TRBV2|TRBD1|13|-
TGTGCCAGCAGGGGGGGACAGCACTATGGCTACACCTTC
CASRGGQHYGYTF
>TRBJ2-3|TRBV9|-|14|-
TGTGCCAGCAACCTGGACAGCTCCACAGATACGCAGTATTTT
CASNLDSSTDTQYF
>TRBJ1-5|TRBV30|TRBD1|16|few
TGTGCCTGGAGTGCCCGACAGGGAACGGGCAATCAGCCCCAGCATTTT
CAWSARQGTGNQPQHF
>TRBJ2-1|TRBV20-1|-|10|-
TGCAGTGCTAGAGTGGTTGAGCAGTTCTTC
CSARVVEQFF
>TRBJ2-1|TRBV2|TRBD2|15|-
TGTGCCAGCAGATTGGGACTAGCGGCCTACAATGAGCAGTTCTTC
CASRLGLAAYNEQFF
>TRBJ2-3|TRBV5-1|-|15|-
TGCGCCAGCAGCTTGAGAGGGTACGGCACAGATACGCAGTATTTT
CASSLRGYGTDTQYF